This T cell receptor (beta chain) was profiled in a study of CD8 T cells in Susac syndrome. CDR1 is DFQATT and CDR2 is SNEGSKA in the germline V gene (reference sequence). J was trimmed by 4 bases and V by 0 bases; bases with no gene match: 6. This CDR3 region has 15 residues. Through negative isolation, CD4+ and CD8+ T cells were obtained, while TEMRA cells were enriched using FACS. An amount of RNA that ranged from roughly 0.45 to 1 ug was reverse transcribed with random hexamers. Amplification of TCR beta CDR3 across 54 Vbeta and 13 Jbeta was performed with immunoSEQ multiplex PCR. TCRdb fed the immunoSEQ multiplex PCR reads into MiXCR, producing one record per CDR3 protein. The data contain 100,000 to 150,000 distinct CDR3 sequences, approximately 93% of them singletons. This clonotype was recorded only once.

The chain has TRBV20-1 and TRBJ2-1; 7 nucleotides agree with TRBD2. The sample consisted of CD8+ T cells from PBMCs. The TCR sequence derives from a human donor with multiple sclerosis. The CDR3 DNA follows: TGCAGTGCTAGAGATGAGATTAGCGGGTACAATGAGCAGTTCTTC. Amino acid sequence: CSARDEISGYNEQFF.